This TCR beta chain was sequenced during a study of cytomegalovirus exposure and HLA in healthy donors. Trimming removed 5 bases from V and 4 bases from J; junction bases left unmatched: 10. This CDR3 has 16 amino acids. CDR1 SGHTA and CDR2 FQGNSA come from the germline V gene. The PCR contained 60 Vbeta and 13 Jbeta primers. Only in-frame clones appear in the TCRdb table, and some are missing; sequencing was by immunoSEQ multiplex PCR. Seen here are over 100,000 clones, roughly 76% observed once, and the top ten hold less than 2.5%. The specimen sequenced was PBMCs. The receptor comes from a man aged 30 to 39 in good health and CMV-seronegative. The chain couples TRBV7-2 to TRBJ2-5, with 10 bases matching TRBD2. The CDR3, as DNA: TGTGCCAGCAGCCCCTCACTAGCGGGGAGGGGAGAGACCCAGTACTTC. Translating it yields CASSPSLAGRGETQYF.